The sequence of this T cell receptor beta chain was determined in a study of blood T cell repertoires in COVID-19. Using immunoSEQ multiplex PCR, the repertoire was profiled, and TCRdb retains in-frame clones only, with some absent. The sample lists some 96,000 clones, around four fifths occurring once. From germline, CDR1 is MGHDK and CDR2 SYGVNS. With 2 bases removed from V and 5 bases from J, the gap between germline ends came to 15 bases. The CDR3 has 16 amino acids. Specimen: peripheral blood. This sequence was found in a woman aged 65 to 85 with acute or convalescent COVID-19. V usage is TRBV25-1 and J usage is TRBJ2-2; D not resolved. The CDR3, as DNA: TGTGCCAGCAGTGAAGTTCTGGTTCTAATTACCGGGGAGCTGTTTTTT. Protein: CASSEVLVLITGELFF.